Listed here is a single TCR beta chain. This sample is drawn from a study of blood T cell repertoires in COVID-19. Germline assignment: CDR1 LGHNA and CDR2 YSLEER. V was shortened by 1 base and J by 4 bases, with 14 bases between the two germline ends. The CDR3 has 17 residues. TCRdb keeps only in-frame clones here, not all; method: immunoSEQ multiplex PCR. The sample records around 300,000 clones, around 86% being singletons. The sequence derives from a woman aged 25 to 39 who had recovered from COVID-19. The specimen sequenced was peripheral blood. V gene TRBV4-3 combines with J gene TRBJ1-6; weak D call: TRBD1 (5 bases). CDR3 sequence reads: CASSQVGDSGYNSPLHF. CDR3 DNA: TGCGCCAGCAGCCAAGTAGGGGACTCAGGATATAATTCACCCCTCCACTTT.